Listed below are T cell receptor beta chains from one sample, sequenced in a study of blood T cell repertoires in COVID-19. TCRdb keeps only in-frame clones here, not all; method: immunoSEQ multiplex PCR. The sample records about 33,000 clones, roughly nine tenths being singletons. Sequenced input: peripheral blood. These receptor sequences come from a human donor with active COVID-19. The donor label of this sample is uncertain. Each CDR3 is given with its conserved first and last residue. The D gene is left open where the match is weak. Clone size is shown for a subset of rows, as once, few, many or a class of expanded clone.

TRBV6-6	TRBJ2-7	.	.	TGTGCCAGCAGTCGGCAGGGGACCTTGGGCTACGAGCAGTACTTC	CASSRQGTLGYEQYF
TRBV5-6	TRBJ2-7	once	.	TGTGCCAGCAGCTTGACGGGGATTCTCTACGAGCAGTACTTC	CASSLTGILYEQYF
TRBV11-2	TRBJ2-1	.	.	TGTGCCAGCAGCCCCCAGCGGGCCGCCGGCAATGAGCAGTTCTTC	CASSPQRAAGNEQFF
TRBV2	TRBJ2-7	.	TRBD2	TGTGCCAGCAGTGTAACGGGAGGCGGGGAGCAGTACTTC	CASSVTGGGEQYF
TRBV6-5	TRBJ2-7	.	TRBD1	TGTGCCAGCAAACCCCAGACAGGGGAACTCGGCGAGCAGTACTTC	CASKPQTGELGEQYF
TRBV4-1	TRBJ2-3	.	TRBD2	TGCGCCAGCAGCCAAGATCATCAAGCGGGGGCCAGTAGCACAGATACGCAGTATTTT	CASSQDHQAGASSTDTQYF
TRBV6-2/TRBV6-3	TRBJ2-4	.	.	TGTGCCAGCAGTTACCCAACTACCCCTTTGGCCAAAAACATTCAGTACTTC	CASSYPTTPLAKNIQYF
TRBV30	TRBJ2-1	.	.	TGTGCCTGGAGAGTACTAGCAAATGAGCAGTTCTTC	CAWRVLANEQFF
TRBV2	TRBJ2-5	once	.	TGTGCCAGCGGGGCGGTGCAAGAGACCCAGTACTTC	CASGAVQETQYF
TRBV9	TRBJ1-3	.	.	TGTGCCAGCACCGTTGGAGGGGGAAACACCATATATTTT	CASTVGGGNTIYF
TRBV30	TRBJ1-1	.	.	TGTGCCTGGACCACAAGGGGGATGGCTTTCTTT	CAWTTRGMAFF
TRBV10-3	TRBJ2-7	few	.	TGTGCCATCAGTGAGTCGCAGTGGACTACCTCATCCTACGAGCAGTACTTC	CAISESQWTTSSYEQYF
TRBV25-1	TRBJ2-7	.	TRBD1	TGTGCCAGCAGTGAAGGGGACAGGGAGGGGTACGAGCAGTACTTC	CASSEGDREGYEQYF
TRBV9	TRBJ2-2	.	.	TGTGCCAGCAGCGTAGGAACATTGGACACCGGGGAGCTGTTTTTT	CASSVGTLDTGELFF
TRBV5-1	TRBJ2-3	.	TRBD2	TGCGCCAGCAGCTTGGGAGTAGCGGGGGGAGGAGATACGCAGTATTTT	CASSLGVAGGGDTQYF
TRBV11-2	TRBJ1-1	.	TRBD1	TGTGCCAGCAGGGTGACAGGGGGGAACACTGAAGCTTTCTTT	CASRVTGGNTEAFF
TRBV5-1	TRBJ2-5	.	.	TGCGCCAGCAGTGCGGGTCGGGGAGAGACCCAGTACTTC	CASSAGRGETQYF
TRBV5-5	TRBJ1-4	.	TRBD1	TGTGCCAGCAGCAAGAGACAGGGAGCGGCTAATGAAAAACTGTTTTTT	CASSKRQGAANEKLFF
TRBV7-2	TRBJ1-1	.	TRBD1	TGTGCCAGCAGCTTAATCTCCGGGACAGGGAACACTGAAGCTTTCTTT	CASSLISGTGNTEAFF
TRBV30	TRBJ1-2	.	TRBD1	TGTGCCTGGGCACAGGGGGCTCATGGCTACACCTTC	CAWAQGAHGYTF